The 30 T cell receptor beta chains below all came from one sample that was sequenced in a study of blood T cells in healthy people across ages (dated by TCRdb to 2013 to 2016). Library creation used 5' RACE. Sequencing instrument: Illumina HiSeq 2500. A second PCR of roughly 6 to 11 cycles was run with a J-beta primer mix and a sample-barcoded 5' primer. TCRdb cleaned the public reads at Q25 with fastp, built clones with MiXCR and kept in-frame beta chains. All rows with the same CDR3 protein become a single entry with the most common DNA and genes. The sample includes some 290,000 distinct CDR3 sequences, with roughly a quarter observed a single time. The ten largest clones represent around 30% of the sample. The sequenced sample was blood. The receptors derive from a woman between 70 and 85 years old in good health.

On this clonotype: Likely a read error: the CDR3 ends without its conserved phenylalanine or tryptophan. The CDR3 DNA is TGCAGCGGAGCAGGTTTAGATACGCAGTATTCT. It yields the protein CSGAGLDTQYS. The rearrangement links TRBV29-1 to TRBJ2-3; D remains ambiguous. The CDR3 totals 11 residues. Germline CDR1 and CDR2: SQVTM and ANQGSEA. Trimming removed 7 bases from V and 5 bases from J, with 10 bases in between.

A few counts support this clonotype. The rearrangement uses TRBV10-3 and TRBJ2-7; D gene unclear. The CDR3 covers 12 residues. The V end was cut by 0 bases, the J end by 9 bases, with 9 bases between. Looked up from germline, CDR1 is ENHRY and CDR2 is SYGVKD. CDR3 region: CAISESDQVQYF. In nucleotides, the CDR3 is TGTGCCATCAGTGAGTCTGATCAGGTGCAGTACTTC.

This clonotype was seen ten or more times. CDR3 nucleotides: TGTGCCAGCAGCTTAAGGCAGGTCACCATAGCCAAAAACATTCAGTACTTC. Protein sequence: CASSLRQVTIAKNIQYF. The chain has TRBV7-3 and TRBJ2-4; D unclear. Trimming pared 1 base from V and 0 bases from J, leaving 13 bases between. The CDR3 is made up of 17 amino acids. Germline CDR1 SGHTA, CDR2 FQGTGA.

The chain is built from TRBV28 and TRBJ2-1; 11 nucleotides line up with TRBD2. Germline V CDR1 and CDR2: MDHEN, SYDVKM. The CDR3 spans 16 residues. V was pared by 6 bases and J by 5 bases, with 9 bases of the junction left unmatched. The CDR3 reads CASSSTGTSGNNEQFF. CDR3 nucleotides: TGTGCCAGCAGCTCAACCGGGACTAGCGGAAACAATGAGCAGTTCTTC. Full variable domain (missing parts from reference TRBV28 and TRBJ2-1): DVKVTQSSRYLVKRTGEKVFLECVQDMDHENMFWYRQDPGLGLRLIYFSYDVKMKEKGDIPEGYSVSREKKERFSLILESASTNQTSMYLCASSSTGTSGNNEQFFGPGTRLTVL.

This clonotype was counted a few times. The rearrangement joins TRBV5-1 to TRBJ2-7; D is possibly TRBD1 (5 bases). This CDR3 is 14 amino acids long. Germline lookup yields CDR1 SGHRS and CDR2 YFSETQ. With 0 bases removed from V and 5 bases from J, the gap between germline ends came to 12 bases. CDR3 coding DNA: TGCGCCAGCAGCTTGGAGGGGAACTCTGACGAGCAGTACTTC. It specifies CASSLEGNSDEQYF.

Remarks on this clonotype: A read error is possible here, since a much larger clone lies one base away. This chain uses TRBV28 with TRBJ2-7; D possibly corresponds to TRBD2 (5 bases). CDR3 length equals 13 residues. In germline, CDR1 is MDHEN, CDR2 SYDVKM. The CDR3 region has the DNA TGTGTCAGCAATAAAGAGGGCGCCATCGAGCAGTACTTC. Encoded protein: CVSNKEGAIEQYF.

This clonotype has a handful of counts. This chain connects TRBV20-1 to TRBJ1-3, with TRBD1 matching 7 bases. The ends lost 5 bases at V and 4 bases at J; junction bases unmatched: 5. Germline assignment: CDR1 DFQATT and CDR2 SNEGSKA (reference sequence). The CDR3 length is 13 residues. The DNA of the CDR3 is TGCAGTGCTGAAGACAGGGAGGGAAACACCATATATTTT. As protein: CSAEDREGNTIYF.

A few counts support this clonotype. The chain combines TRBV7-9 with TRBJ2-5; 9 bases match TRBD1. The DNA end lines up better with TRBJ2-1; the J call may be wrong. This CDR3 has 15 amino acids. Germline CDR1 is SEHNR and CDR2 is FQNEAQ (reference sequence). The CDR3 protein is CASSGGTGNYNEQFF. The DNA of the CDR3 is TGTGCCAGCAGCGGAGGGACAGGGAACTACAATGAGCAGTTCTTC.

In regard to this clonotype: A junction boundary mismatches the germline segment, possibly from a read error. Written as DNA, the CDR3 is TGTGCCAGCAGCCTAACCCGGGTCTCGAGCAATGAGCAGTTCTTC. Protein: CASSLTRVSSNEQFF. The genes are TRBV7-3 and TRBJ2-1; unclear D gene. This CDR3 has 15 residues. Germline-derived CDR1 and CDR2 are SGHTA and FQGTGA.

The genes are TRBV21-1 and TRBJ2-1; TRBD1 is taken as the D call from the table, unchecked against the DNA. TRBV21-1 is deemed a pseudogene. The CDR3 is 22 amino acids. CDR3 DNA: TGTGCCAGCAGCAAAAGGGACGCCCGGGACAGGGGGCTAAGCGGGAGTCAGGATGAGCAGTTCTTC. It encodes CASSKRDARDRGLSGSQDEQFF.

About this clonotype itself: The junction and the germline gene differ at one end; a read error may be behind it. The chain joins TRBV2 to TRBJ2-7; 7 nucleotides agree with TRBD2. Germline values: CDR1 SNHLY, CDR2 FYNNEI. The CDR3 runs 15 residues. The CDR3 region has the DNA TGTGCCAGCAGTGAAGAATCTAGCGGCTATTCACCGTCTAAATTC. As protein: CASSEESSGYSPSKF.

The sample holds a few counts of this clonotype. The conserved phenylalanine or tryptophan normally closing the CDR3 is absent here, so this likely arose from a read error. This chain uses TRBV11-2 with TRBJ1-1, with a tentative D call TRBD1 (5 bases). The CDR3 covers 11 residues. Germline V gene sequence: CDR1 SGHAT, CDR2 FQNNGV. V gave up 5 bases and J gave up 8 bases, with 9 bases separating them. The CDR3 DNA follows: TGTGCCAGCAGCGAGCACAGGGAAGCTTTCTCT. Protein sequence: CASSEHREAFS.

The gene calls are TRBV28 and TRBJ1-3; no clear D. The CDR3 sequence is 16 residues long. V was shortened by 1 base and J by 0 bases, with 10 bases between the two germline ends. Germline V gene data show CDR1 as MDHEN and CDR2 as SYDVKM. The CDR3 loop reads CASSLSTALSGNTIYF. The CDR3 region has the DNA TGTGCCAGCAGTTTATCTACGGCCCTCTCTGGAAACACCATATATTTT.

In this sample, this clonotype turned up many times. The CDR3 here is CASLRAGPRGSPLHF. CDR3 nucleotides: TGTGCCAGCCTCCGGGCAGGGCCCAGAGGATCACCCCTCCACTTT. V gene TRBV6-2 or TRBV6-3 combines with J gene TRBJ1-6, with a tentative D call TRBD1 (5 bases). Germline CDR1 MNHEY, CDR2 SVGEGT. V was cut by 8 bases and J by 10 bases, with 21 bases left in between. The CDR3 runs to 15 residues.

This clonotype was found a few times. The rearrangement joins TRBV20-1 to TRBJ2-1; TRBD2 is a possible D gene (6 bases). In germline, CDR1 is DFQATT, CDR2 SNEGSKA (reference sequence). The CDR3 totals 13 residues. Trimming removed 4 bases at V and 3 bases at J, with 10 bases between. This chain's CDR3 is CSAISGNYNEQFF. The CDR3 nucleotides read TGCAGTGCTATTAGCGGCAACTACAATGAGCAGTTCTTC.

The chain combines TRBV7-2 with TRBJ2-7; 7 bases map to TRBD1. Germline values: CDR1 SGHTA, CDR2 FQGNSA. CDR3 length: 15 residues. Trimming removed 5 bases from V and 3 bases from J; junction bases left unmatched: 10. CDR3 residues: CASSQRQGPLYEQYF. The CDR3 bases are TGTGCCAGCAGCCAGAGACAGGGCCCTCTCTACGAGCAGTACTTC.

About this clonotype itself: As the CDR3 is not closed by the conserved phenylalanine or tryptophan, this likely results from a read error. The rearrangement links TRBV19 to TRBJ2-5; D uncertain. Deletions cut 1 base from V and 5 bases from J, with 14 bases between. The CDR3 length is 15 residues. Germline V CDR1 and CDR2: LNHDA, SQIVND (reference sequence). CDR3 protein: CASSIVLAALETQYL. CDR3 bases: TGTGCCAGTAGTATAGTATTGGCGGCACTCGAGACCCAGTACCTC.

This clonotype was counted a few times. The chain combines TRBV24-1 with TRBJ2-1, with 10 positions matching TRBD2. V was clipped by 1 base and J by 9 bases; unmatched bases: 8. The CDR3 has 16 amino acids. The V gene's germline CDR1 is KGHDR and CDR2 SFDVKD. The CDR3 protein is CATSDFASGSNGEQFF. CDR3 in DNA: TGTGCCACCAGTGATTTTGCTAGCGGGAGTAACGGTGAGCAGTTCTTC.

The J gene is TRBJ2-7, the V gene TRBV28; D gene unclear. V lost 2 bases, J lost 0 bases, and 5 bases lay in between. This CDR3 comprises 13 residues. Germline values: CDR1 MDHEN, CDR2 SYDVKM. Here the CDR3 reads CASSLETSYEQYF. For the CDR3, the DNA is TGTGCCAGCAGTTTAGAGACCTCCTACGAGCAGTACTTC.

The CDR3 region is CASSDVGTGANEKLFF. In DNA form, the CDR3 reads TGTGCCAGCAGTGACGTCGGGACAGGGGCTAATGAAAAACTGTTTTTT. V gene TRBV2 combines with J gene TRBJ1-4, with TRBD1 matching over 10 bases. The CDR3 has 16 amino acids. Germline V gene data show CDR1 as SNHLY and CDR2 as FYNNEI. V shed 3 bases and J 3 bases; nucleotides not matched to a gene: 4.

This clonotype showed up just a few times. V gene TRBV25-1 combines with J gene TRBJ2-1; D possibly corresponds to TRBD1 (6 bases). The CDR3 totals 15 residues. Germline values: CDR1 MGHDK, CDR2 SYGVNS. V shed 8 bases and J shed 3 bases, with 17 bases lying between them. The CDR3 protein is CASGVDRRIYNEQFF. For the CDR3, the DNA is TGTGCCAGCGGAGTCGACAGGAGAATCTACAATGAGCAGTTCTTC.

The chain couples TRBV29-1 to TRBJ2-7; no clear D. Germline CDR1 reads SQVTM; CDR2 reads ANQGSEA. CDR3 length: 16 residues. Trimming removed 3 bases from V and 0 bases from J, with 18 bases in between. DNA of the CDR3: TGCAGCGTTGAGTCGGTTGGGCAGACCCTCTCCTACGAGCAGTACTTC. Amino acids: CSVESVGQTLSYEQYF.

This clonotype was counted between two and nine times. The chain carries TRBV12-3 or TRBV12-4 and TRBJ2-7; D remains ambiguous. V was shortened by 1 base and J by 3 bases, with 16 bases between the two germline ends. The CDR3 is made up of 16 amino acids. The CDR3 DNA reads as TGTGCCAGCAGTTTAGGGCCTGGGCGGACGGTCTACGAGCAGTACTTC. Translating it yields CASSLGPGRTVYEQYF.

A few counts support this clonotype. The genes are TRBV20-1 and TRBJ1-2, with 7 bases that match TRBD1. CDR3 length: 13 residues. Germline CDR1 reads DFQATT; CDR2 reads SNEGSKA (reference sequence). The V gene end was trimmed by 6 bases and the J gene end by 6 bases; junction bases not matched to a gene: 10. CDR3 in amino acids: CSAPPRGGNGYTF. CDR3 coding DNA: TGCAGTGCCCCGCCCCGAGGGGGCAATGGCTACACCTTC.

This rearrangement joins TRBV20-1 to TRBJ1-2, with 10 bases identical to TRBD1. CDR3 length: 14 residues. Germline CDR1 DFQATT, CDR2 SNEGSKA (reference sequence). With V trimmed by 0 bases and J by 2 bases, 0 bases remained unmatched. For the CDR3, the DNA is TGCAGTGCTAGAGAGGGACAGGGGAACTATGGCTACACCTTC. Residues: CSAREGQGNYGYTF.

Points on this clonotype: The junction shows a germline mismatch at one end, possibly a read error. The chain links TRBV14 to TRBJ2-1; unclear D gene. The germline V gene has CDR1 SGHDN and CDR2 FVKESK. The CDR3 contains 13 residues. CDR3 DNA: TGTGCCAGCAGCCAAGATCCCGGATGGACCCTGTACTTC. This gives the protein CASSQDPGWTLYF.

The CDR3 DNA follows: TGTGCCAGCAGCCGTTGGGGACCCGGGACTAGCGGGAAAATCAATGAGCAGTTCTTC. Translation gives CASSRWGPGTSGKINEQFF. The chain carries TRBV11-3 and TRBJ2-1; 13 bases fit TRBD2. This CDR3 is 19 amino acids long. V lost 5 bases, J lost 6 bases, and 16 bases stayed unmatched. Germline V gives CDR1 SGHNT, CDR2 YENEEA.

Written as DNA, the CDR3 is TGTGCCAGCAGGCGGACGCTAAACACTGAAGCTTTCTTT. It specifies CASRRTLNTEAFF. This chain connects TRBV27 to TRBJ1-1; D gene ambiguous. Trimming took off 6 bases at V and 2 bases at J, with 10 bases between the two ends. The CDR3 is 13 amino acids. Looked up from germline, CDR1 is MNHEY and CDR2 is SMNVEV (reference sequence).

J is TRBJ2-7 and V is TRBV20-1; perhaps TRBD1 as D (5 bases). V lost 2 bases to trimming and J lost 1 base, with 9 bases between them. In germline, CDR1 is DFQATT, CDR2 SNEGSKA (reference sequence). The CDR3 loop spans 13 amino acids. CDR3 in DNA: TGCAGTGCTAGATCACAGGTATCCTACGAGCAGTACTTC. Translating gives CSARSQVSYEQYF.

The V and J genes are TRBV6-6 and TRBJ2-2, with D perhaps TRBD2 (5 bases). The length of the CDR3 is 15 residues. Trimming shortened V by 0 bases and J by 7 bases, and 12 bases separated the two germline ends. The germline gives CDR1 MNHNY, CDR2 SVGAGI (reference sequence). In DNA, the CDR3 is TGTGCCAGCAGTTACTCGAACGGAGGTGGCGGGGAGCTGTTTTTT. Its protein is CASSYSNGGGGELFF.